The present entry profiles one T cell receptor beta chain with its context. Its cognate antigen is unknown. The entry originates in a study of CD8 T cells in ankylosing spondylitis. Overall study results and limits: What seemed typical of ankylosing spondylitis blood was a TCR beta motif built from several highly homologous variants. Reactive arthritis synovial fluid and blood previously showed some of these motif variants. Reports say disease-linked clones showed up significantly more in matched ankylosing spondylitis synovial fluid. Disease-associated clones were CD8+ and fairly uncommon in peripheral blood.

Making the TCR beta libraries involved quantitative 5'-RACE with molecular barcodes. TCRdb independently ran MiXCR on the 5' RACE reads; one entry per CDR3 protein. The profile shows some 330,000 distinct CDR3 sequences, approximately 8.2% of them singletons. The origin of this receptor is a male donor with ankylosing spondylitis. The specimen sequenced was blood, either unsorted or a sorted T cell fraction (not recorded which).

The CDR3 is CASSQQGVNIQYF. The DNA of the CDR3 is TGTGCCAGCAGCCAACAGGGGGTAAACATTCAGTACTTC. The chain employs TRBV7-9 and TRBJ2-4; TRBD1 agrees at 8 bases. The CDR3 runs to 13 residues. Germline V gene lookup returns CDR1 SEHNR and CDR2 FQNEAQ (reference sequence). The ends lost 5 bases at V and 6 bases at J; junction bases unmatched: 3.